These T cell receptor beta chains were read from a single sample in a study of response to subunit inactivated influenza vaccine. TCRdb ran MiXCR on the RT-PCR reads and lists one entry per CDR3 protein. The profile shows 800,000 to 1,000,000 distinct CDR3 sequences, less than 25% of them singletons. The sequenced sample was PBMCs from blood, obtained 5 days after vaccination. These receptors were obtained from a man aged 50-59 years who received an inactivated influenza vaccine. CDR3s include the opening cysteine and the closing phenylalanine or tryptophan. Fields, in order: CDR3 protein, CDR3 length, V gene.

CDR3 protein: CASSFERGEKLFF; CDR3 length: 13; V gene: TRBV13
CDR3 protein: CASKWASSYEQYF; CDR3 length: 13; V gene: TRBV6-1
CDR3 protein: CASSEYWGTGAYEQYF; CDR3 length: 16; V gene: TRBV25-1
CDR3 protein: CSVVVFGSGGANNEQFF; CDR3 length: 17; V gene: TRBV29-1
CDR3 protein: CAITGGPGDGSAYNEQFF; CDR3 length: 18; V gene: TRBV28
CDR3 protein: CASSAVGHVTDTQYF; CDR3 length: 15; V gene: TRBV7-2
CDR3 protein: CASSLRVVDEQFF; CDR3 length: 13; V gene: TRBV5-1
CDR3 protein: CASSSRQGVNEKLFF; CDR3 length: 15; V gene: TRBV9
CDR3 protein: CASSLDFYNEQFF; CDR3 length: 13; V gene: TRBV12-3/TRBV12-4
CDR3 protein: CAIRDPRGNYGYTF; CDR3 length: 14; V gene: TRBV10-3
CDR3 protein: CASSSGSRYEQYF; CDR3 length: 13; V gene: TRBV12-3/TRBV12-4
CDR3 protein: CSVDRGVGNEQFF; CDR3 length: 13; V gene: TRBV29-1
CDR3 protein: CSAPLSGRYMETQYF; CDR3 length: 15; V gene: TRBV20-1
CDR3 protein: CASSPAGDSTDTQYF; CDR3 length: 15; V gene: TRBV12-3/TRBV12-4
CDR3 protein: CASSFIAGGYNEQFF; CDR3 length: 15; V gene: TRBV11-2